This TCR beta chain was captured in a study of T cell changes during pregnancy in multiple sclerosis. The method was immunoSEQ multiplex PCR; TCRdb's version includes in-frame clones alone and lacks a portion of them. The table has some 81,000 clones, approximately 89% seen once. The junction had 4 bases not matched to a gene; V was cut back by 3 bases and J by 4 bases. Germline V gene lookup returns CDR1 SGHRS and CDR2 YFSETQ. The CDR3 runs 14 residues. The sequences come from peripheral blood, collected before pregnancy. This receptor was taken from a female donor with multiple sclerosis, enrolled in a pregnancy study. This sequence joins TRBV5-1 and TRBJ1-3, with 7 bases identical to TRBD1. CDR3: CASSSTGEGNTIYF. DNA for the CDR3: TGCGCCAGCAGCTCAACAGGGGAAGGAAACACCATATATTTT.